The clone carrying this T cell receptor beta chain was picked up many times. No antigen is known for it. PBMCs were sourced from more than 9 ml fresh peripheral blood. The data originate from a study of T cells in Graves' hyperthyroidism and ophthalmopathy. Study-wide points: Ophthalmopathy was separated from stable hyperthyroidism by a 13 V-J model.

This CDR3 is 12 amino acids long. The germline CDR1 and CDR2 sequences are KGHDR and SFDVKD. Trimming removed 12 bases at V and 3 bases at J, with 13 bases between. RNA transcripts served as the template for amplifying TCR beta CDR3 regions. First-round RT-PCR targeting the TCR CDR3 was performed with the HTBI primer set. TCRdb re-called the multiplex PCR reads through MiXCR, storing one row per CDR3 protein. The table has about 610,000 distinct CDR3 sequences, about 15% seen once. The sequence derives from a woman aged 35 to 49 with Graves' ophthalmopathy. Sample: blood. The chain recombines TRBV24-1 with TRBJ1-1, with a tentative D call TRBD1 (5 bases). This CDR3 is CAVRGGDTEAFF. CDR3 coding DNA: TGTGCCGTACGGGGGGGGGACACTGAAGCTTTCTTT.